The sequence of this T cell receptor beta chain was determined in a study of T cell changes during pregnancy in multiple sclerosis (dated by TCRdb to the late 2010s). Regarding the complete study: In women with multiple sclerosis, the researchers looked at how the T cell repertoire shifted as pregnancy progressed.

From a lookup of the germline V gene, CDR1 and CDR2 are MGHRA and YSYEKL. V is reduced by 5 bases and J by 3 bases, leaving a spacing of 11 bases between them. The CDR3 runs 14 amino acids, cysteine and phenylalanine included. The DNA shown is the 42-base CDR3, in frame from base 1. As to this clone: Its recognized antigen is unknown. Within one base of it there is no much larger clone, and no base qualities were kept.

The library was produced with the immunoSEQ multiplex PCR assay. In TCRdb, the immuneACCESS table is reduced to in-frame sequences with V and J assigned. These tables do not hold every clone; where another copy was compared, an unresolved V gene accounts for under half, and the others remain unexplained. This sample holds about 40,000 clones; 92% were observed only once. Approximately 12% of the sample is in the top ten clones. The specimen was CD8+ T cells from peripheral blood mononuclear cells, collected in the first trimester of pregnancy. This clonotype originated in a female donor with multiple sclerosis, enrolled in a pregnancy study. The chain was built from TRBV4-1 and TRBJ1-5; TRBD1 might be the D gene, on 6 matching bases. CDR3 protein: CASSVQGSNQPQHF. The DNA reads TGCGCCAGCAGCGTACAGGGTTCCAATCAGCCCCAGCATTTT.